The rows below give T cell receptor beta chains drawn from one sample of a study of T cell responses to AZD1222 COVID-19 vaccine. The protocol was immunoSEQ multiplex PCR, while the TCRdb copy is restricted to in-frame clones and leaves out a portion. The top ten clones hold 20% to 25% of a sample with 93,000 or so clones, roughly 88% of them seen once. This material consisted of peripheral blood, taken on day 0 of AZD1222 vaccination. The receptors originated from an adult in good health. CDR3s include the opening cysteine and the closing phenylalanine or tryptophan. A D gene is named only where the DNA matches it firmly. Size is omitted from some rows. Given values are once, few, many or a class for expanded clones.

j_call: TRBJ2-2; d_call: NA; clone_size: NA; v_call: TRBV6-5; cdr3_nt: TGTGCCAGCACCTCGGGTTTATCCGGGGAGCTGTTTTTT; cdr3_aa: CASTSGLSGELFF
j_call: TRBJ1-6; d_call: NA; clone_size: NA; v_call: TRBV12-3/TRBV12-4; cdr3_nt: TGTGCCAGCGGACGGGGGAATTCACCCCTCCACTTT; cdr3_aa: CASGRGNSPLHF
j_call: TRBJ2-3; d_call: TRBD2; clone_size: NA; v_call: TRBV24-1; cdr3_nt: TGTGCCACCAGTGACCGTGGACTATCCAGCGGGGGCACAGATACGCAGTATTTT; cdr3_aa: CATSDRGLSSGGTDTQYF
j_call: TRBJ1-1; d_call: NA; clone_size: NA; v_call: TRBV11-2; cdr3_nt: TGTGCCAGCAGCCGGACGGAGGCTGAAGCTTTCTTT; cdr3_aa: CASSRTEAEAFF
j_call: TRBJ1-5; d_call: NA; clone_size: few; v_call: TRBV12-5; cdr3_nt: TGTGCTAGTGGTCCGGAGGGGGGCAATCAGCCCCAGCATTTT; cdr3_aa: CASGPEGGNQPQHF
j_call: TRBJ2-2; d_call: NA; clone_size: NA; v_call: TRBV14; cdr3_nt: TGTGCCAGCAGCCAAGATTTTCCAGGGCTAACCGGGGAGCTGTTTTTT; cdr3_aa: CASSQDFPGLTGELFF
j_call: TRBJ2-5; d_call: NA; clone_size: NA; v_call: TRBV20-1; cdr3_nt: TGCAGTGCTATGGGAGAGACCCAGTACTTC; cdr3_aa: CSAMGETQYF
j_call: TRBJ1-2; d_call: TRBD1; clone_size: NA; v_call: TRBV11-2; cdr3_nt: TGTGCCAGCAGCTTAACAGGGGACAACTATGGCTACACCTTC; cdr3_aa: CASSLTGDNYGYTF
j_call: TRBJ1-4; d_call: TRBD1; clone_size: NA; v_call: TRBV7-2; cdr3_nt: TGTGCCAGCAGCATGGGGGGGACAGCTAATGAAAAACTGTTTTTT; cdr3_aa: CASSMGGTANEKLFF
j_call: TRBJ2-5; d_call: TRBD1; clone_size: NA; v_call: TRBV27; cdr3_nt: TGTGCCAGCAGTTGGACAGGGGAAGAGACCCAGTACTTC; cdr3_aa: CASSWTGEETQYF
j_call: TRBJ2-7; d_call: TRBD2; clone_size: NA; v_call: TRBV3-1/TRBV3-2; cdr3_nt: TGTGCCAGCAGCCAGATAGCGGGGGGCTACTACTACGAGCAGTACTTC; cdr3_aa: CASSQIAGGYYYEQYF
j_call: TRBJ1-1; d_call: NA; clone_size: NA; v_call: TRBV7-2; cdr3_nt: TGTGCCAGCAGCTTAAGGGTATCGTGGGCTTTCTTT; cdr3_aa: CASSLRVSWAFF
j_call: TRBJ2-1; d_call: TRBD1; clone_size: NA; v_call: TRBV19; cdr3_nt: TGTGCCAGCGAACAACAGGGGCGCAATGAGCAGTTCTTC; cdr3_aa: CASEQQGRNEQFF
j_call: TRBJ2-2; d_call: TRBD1; clone_size: NA; v_call: TRBV7-9; cdr3_nt: TGTGCCAGCAGCTCAGGACAGGGTAGGACCACCGGGGAGCTGTTTTTT; cdr3_aa: CASSSGQGRTTGELFF
j_call: TRBJ2-3; d_call: NA; clone_size: NA; v_call: TRBV19; cdr3_nt: TGTGCCAGTAGTATATTTGGGGACACGTACAGGTCAGATACGCAGTATTTT; cdr3_aa: CASSIFGDTYRSDTQYF
j_call: TRBJ2-2; d_call: TRBD1; clone_size: once; v_call: TRBV19; cdr3_nt: TGTGCCATCAGGGGACAGGGGAACACCGGGGAGCTGTTTTTT; cdr3_aa: CAIRGQGNTGELFF
j_call: TRBJ1-6; d_call: TRBD1; clone_size: NA; v_call: TRBV6-5; cdr3_nt: TGTGCCACCGGACAGGGGAATTCACCCCTCCACTTT; cdr3_aa: CATGQGNSPLHF
j_call: TRBJ2-7; d_call: NA; clone_size: NA; v_call: TRBV29-1; cdr3_nt: TGCAGCGTTGTGGGTTGGGGCGAGCAGTACTTC; cdr3_aa: CSVVGWGEQYF
j_call: TRBJ1-4; d_call: NA; clone_size: NA; v_call: TRBV30; cdr3_nt: TGTGCCTGCGCCCAGGGGTGGAAGGAAAAACTGTTTTTT; cdr3_aa: CACAQGWKEKLFF
j_call: TRBJ1-5; d_call: NA; clone_size: NA; v_call: TRBV6-5; cdr3_nt: TGTGCCAGCAAAGCGGAGGGGAGTCAGCCCCAGCATTTT; cdr3_aa: CASKAEGSQPQHF
j_call: TRBJ1-2; d_call: NA; clone_size: NA; v_call: TRBV19; cdr3_nt: TGTGCCAGTTCCACAGGGTTGGCGACAAGCTACACCTTC; cdr3_aa: CASSTGLATSYTF
j_call: TRBJ2-5; d_call: TRBD2; clone_size: NA; v_call: TRBV10-3; cdr3_nt: TGTGCCAGCAAGGGGATCTCGACTAGCGGGGGGGCAGAAGAGACCCAGTACTTC; cdr3_aa: CASKGISTSGGAEETQYF
j_call: TRBJ2-7; d_call: TRBD2; clone_size: NA; v_call: TRBV3-1/TRBV3-2; cdr3_nt: TGTGCCAGCAGCCTCGGACTAGCGGGAACCTACGAGCAGTACTTC; cdr3_aa: CASSLGLAGTYEQYF
j_call: TRBJ1-4; d_call: NA; clone_size: NA; v_call: TRBV7-2; cdr3_nt: TGTGCCAGCAGCTTAGCTATCAGGGGACCAAATGAAAAACTGTTTTTT; cdr3_aa: CASSLAIRGPNEKLFF
j_call: TRBJ2-1; d_call: TRBD2; clone_size: once; v_call: TRBV4-2; cdr3_nt: TGTGCCAGCAGCATCGCGGGGGAGTCGAGCTCCTACAATGAGCAGTTCTTC; cdr3_aa: CASSIAGESSSYNEQFF
j_call: TRBJ1-2; d_call: NA; clone_size: NA; v_call: TRBV10-3; cdr3_nt: TGTGCCATCACGGGGACGAACTATGGCTACACCTTC; cdr3_aa: CAITGTNYGYTF
j_call: TRBJ2-3; d_call: TRBD1; clone_size: NA; v_call: TRBV10-3; cdr3_nt: TGTGCCATCAGTCGGGACAGCCCCACAGATACGCAGTATTTT; cdr3_aa: CAISRDSPTDTQYF
j_call: TRBJ1-4; d_call: NA; clone_size: NA; v_call: TRBV19; cdr3_nt: TGTGCCAGTAGTATAGGAGTCGCGGGGGAAAAACTGTTTTTT; cdr3_aa: CASSIGVAGEKLFF
j_call: TRBJ1-5; d_call: NA; clone_size: NA; v_call: TRBV19; cdr3_nt: TGTGCCACCCAATGGGATAGCAATCAGCCCCAGCATTTT; cdr3_aa: CATQWDSNQPQHF
j_call: TRBJ1-3; d_call: NA; clone_size: NA; v_call: TRBV15; cdr3_nt: TGTGCCACCACCACAACCGCTAGGGTTGGAAACACCATATATTTT; cdr3_aa: CATTTTARVGNTIYF
j_call: TRBJ1-3; d_call: NA; clone_size: few; v_call: TRBV9; cdr3_nt: TGTGCCAGCAGTGGGACGGTGAGGAACACCATATATTTT; cdr3_aa: CASSGTVRNTIYF
j_call: TRBJ2-3; d_call: NA; clone_size: NA; v_call: TRBV27; cdr3_nt: TGTGCCAGCAAGGTCCAGGGCACAGATACGCAGTATTTT; cdr3_aa: CASKVQGTDTQYF
j_call: TRBJ2-4; d_call: TRBD2; clone_size: NA; v_call: TRBV28; cdr3_nt: TGTGCCAGCAGTGAAACTAGCGGGGGAAGGGTCATTCAGTACTTC; cdr3_aa: CASSETSGGRVIQYF
j_call: TRBJ2-2; d_call: NA; clone_size: NA; v_call: TRBV7-2; cdr3_nt: TGTGCCAGCAGCCCCGACAGGACCCTTAGGAACACCGGGGAGCTGTTTTTT; cdr3_aa: CASSPDRTLRNTGELFF
j_call: TRBJ2-1; d_call: NA; clone_size: NA; v_call: TRBV6-5; cdr3_nt: TGTGCCAGCGTGTTCGGGACAACCTACAATGAGCAGTTCTTC; cdr3_aa: CASVFGTTYNEQFF
j_call: TRBJ2-7; d_call: TRBD2; clone_size: NA; v_call: TRBV5-1; cdr3_nt: TGCGCCAGCATGAAGGCAAGCGGGAGTCTAGGCGAGCAGTACTTC; cdr3_aa: CASMKASGSLGEQYF
j_call: TRBJ1-6; d_call: TRBD1; clone_size: NA; v_call: TRBV5-1; cdr3_nt: TGCGCCAGCAGCGTAGGGACAGGGAATTTGAATTCACCCCTCCACTTT; cdr3_aa: CASSVGTGNLNSPLHF
j_call: TRBJ2-7; d_call: NA; clone_size: NA; v_call: TRBV2; cdr3_nt: TGTGCCAGCAACCGGGACGGATTATACGAGCAGTACTTC; cdr3_aa: CASNRDGLYEQYF
j_call: TRBJ1-2; d_call: NA; clone_size: NA; v_call: TRBV23-1; cdr3_nt: TGCGCCAGCAGTCAACGGGACACCAAAAGGGGCTACACCTTC; cdr3_aa: CASSQRDTKRGYTF
j_call: TRBJ1-2; d_call: TRBD1; clone_size: NA; v_call: TRBV19; cdr3_nt: TGTGCCAGCTTTCCTTCCCCGGGACAGGTGTCACTCTATGGCTACACCTTC; cdr3_aa: CASFPSPGQVSLYGYTF
j_call: TRBJ2-7; d_call: NA; clone_size: NA; v_call: TRBV4-1; cdr3_nt: TGCGCCAGCAGCCAAGATGGAGGGGTGTCCTACGAGCAGTACTTC; cdr3_aa: CASSQDGGVSYEQYF
j_call: TRBJ1-1; d_call: NA; clone_size: NA; v_call: TRBV5-4; cdr3_nt: TGTGCCAGCAGCTCCAGTGGGGGCCCGAACACTGAAGCTTTCTTT; cdr3_aa: CASSSSGGPNTEAFF
j_call: TRBJ2-5; d_call: TRBD2; clone_size: NA; v_call: TRBV7-6; cdr3_nt: TGTGCCAGCAGCCGACTAGCGGGAGGGGTTGGGGAGACCCAGTACTTC; cdr3_aa: CASSRLAGGVGETQYF